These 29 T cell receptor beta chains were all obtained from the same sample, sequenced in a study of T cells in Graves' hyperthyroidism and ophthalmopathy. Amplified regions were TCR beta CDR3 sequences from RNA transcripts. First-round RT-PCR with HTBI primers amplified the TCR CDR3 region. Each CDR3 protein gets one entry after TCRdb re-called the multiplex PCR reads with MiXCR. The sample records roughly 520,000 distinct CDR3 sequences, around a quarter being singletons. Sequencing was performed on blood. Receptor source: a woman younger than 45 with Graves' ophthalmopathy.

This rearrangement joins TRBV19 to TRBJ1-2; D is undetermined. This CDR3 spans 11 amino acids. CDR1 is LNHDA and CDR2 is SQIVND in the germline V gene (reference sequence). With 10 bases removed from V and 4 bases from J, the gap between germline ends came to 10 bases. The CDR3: CATLDGYGYTF. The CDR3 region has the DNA TGTGCCACTTTGGACGGCTATGGCTACACCTTC.

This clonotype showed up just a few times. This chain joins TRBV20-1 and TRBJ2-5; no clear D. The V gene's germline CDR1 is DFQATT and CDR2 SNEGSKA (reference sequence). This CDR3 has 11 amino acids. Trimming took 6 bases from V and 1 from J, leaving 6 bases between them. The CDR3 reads CSAVLQETQYF. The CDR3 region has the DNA TGCAGTGCCGTCCTCCAAGAGACCCAGTACTTC.

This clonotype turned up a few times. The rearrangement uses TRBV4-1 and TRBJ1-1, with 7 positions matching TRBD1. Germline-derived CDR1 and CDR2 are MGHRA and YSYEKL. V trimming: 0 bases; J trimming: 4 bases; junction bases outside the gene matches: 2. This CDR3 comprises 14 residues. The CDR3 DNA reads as TGCGCCAGCAGCCAAGAGACAGGGCGCACTGAAGCTTTCTTT. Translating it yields CASSQETGRTEAFF.

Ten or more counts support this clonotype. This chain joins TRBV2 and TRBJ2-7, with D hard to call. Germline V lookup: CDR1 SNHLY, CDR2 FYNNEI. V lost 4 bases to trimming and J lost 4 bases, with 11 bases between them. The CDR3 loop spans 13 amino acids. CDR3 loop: CASSVSRVYEQYF. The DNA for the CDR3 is TGTGCCAGCAGTGTAAGTCGCGTGTACGAGCAGTACTTC.

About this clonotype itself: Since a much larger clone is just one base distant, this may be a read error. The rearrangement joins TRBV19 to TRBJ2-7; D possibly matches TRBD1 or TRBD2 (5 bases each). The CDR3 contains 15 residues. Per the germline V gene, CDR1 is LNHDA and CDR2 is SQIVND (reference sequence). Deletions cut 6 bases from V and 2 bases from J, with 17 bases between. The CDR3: CASSILGDGPYEQYV. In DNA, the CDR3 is TGTGCCAGTAGCATCTTGGGGGACGGGCCCTACGAGCAGTACGTC.

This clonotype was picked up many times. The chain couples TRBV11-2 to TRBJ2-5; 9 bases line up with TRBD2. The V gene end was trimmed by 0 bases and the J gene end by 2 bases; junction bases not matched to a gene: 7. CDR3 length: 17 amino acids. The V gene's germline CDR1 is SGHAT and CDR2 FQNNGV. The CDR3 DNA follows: TGTGCCAGCAGCTTAGATACGCTAGCGGGGTTTCAAGAGACCCAGTACTTC. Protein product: CASSLDTLAGFQETQYF.

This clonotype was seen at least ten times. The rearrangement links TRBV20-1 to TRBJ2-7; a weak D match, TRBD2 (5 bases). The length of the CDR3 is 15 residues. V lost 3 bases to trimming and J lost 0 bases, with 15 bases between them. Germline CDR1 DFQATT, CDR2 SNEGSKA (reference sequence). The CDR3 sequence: CSASSLASSSYEQYF. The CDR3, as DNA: TGCAGTGCTAGTAGTTTAGCGTCGAGCTCCTACGAGCAGTACTTC.

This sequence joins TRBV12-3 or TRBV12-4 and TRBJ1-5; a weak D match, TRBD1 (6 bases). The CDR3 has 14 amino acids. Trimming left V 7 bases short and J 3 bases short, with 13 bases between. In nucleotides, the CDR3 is TGTGCCAGCACTATCGGGGACATCAATCAGCCCCAGCATTTT. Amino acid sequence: CASTIGDINQPQHF.

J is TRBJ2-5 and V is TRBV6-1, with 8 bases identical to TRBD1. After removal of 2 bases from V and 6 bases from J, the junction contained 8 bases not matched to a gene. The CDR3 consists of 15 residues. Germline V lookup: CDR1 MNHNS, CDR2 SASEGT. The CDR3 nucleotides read TGTGCCAGCAGTGAATTAGACAGGGGTTGGCAGACCCAGTACTTC. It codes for CASSELDRGWQTQYF.

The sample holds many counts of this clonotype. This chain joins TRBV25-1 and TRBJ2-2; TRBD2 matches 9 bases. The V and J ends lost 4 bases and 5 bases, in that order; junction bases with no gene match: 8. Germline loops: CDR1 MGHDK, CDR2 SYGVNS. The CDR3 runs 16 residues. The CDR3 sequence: CASSGSGGPVTGELFF. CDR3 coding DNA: TGTGCCAGCAGTGGTAGCGGGGGACCGGTGACCGGGGAGCTGTTTTTT.

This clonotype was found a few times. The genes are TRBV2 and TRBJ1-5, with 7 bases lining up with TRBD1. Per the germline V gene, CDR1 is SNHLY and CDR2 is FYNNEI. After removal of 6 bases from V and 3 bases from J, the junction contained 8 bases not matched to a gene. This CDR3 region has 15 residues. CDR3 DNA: TGTGCCAGCAGGCTCAGGGGGGATTTCAATCAGCCCCAGCATTTT. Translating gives CASRLRGDFNQPQHF.

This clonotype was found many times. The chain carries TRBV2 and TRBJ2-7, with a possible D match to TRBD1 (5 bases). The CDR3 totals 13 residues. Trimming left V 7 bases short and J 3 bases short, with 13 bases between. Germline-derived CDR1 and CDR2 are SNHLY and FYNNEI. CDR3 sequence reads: CASKTGEYYEQYF. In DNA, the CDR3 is TGTGCCAGCAAAACAGGCGAATACTACGAGCAGTACTTC. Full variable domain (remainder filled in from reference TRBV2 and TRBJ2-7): EPEVTQTPSHQVTQMGQEVILRCVPISNHLYFYWYRQILGQKVEFLVSFYNNEISEKSEIFDDQFSVERPDGSNFTLKIRSTKLEDSAMYFCASKTGEYYEQYFGPGTRLTVT.

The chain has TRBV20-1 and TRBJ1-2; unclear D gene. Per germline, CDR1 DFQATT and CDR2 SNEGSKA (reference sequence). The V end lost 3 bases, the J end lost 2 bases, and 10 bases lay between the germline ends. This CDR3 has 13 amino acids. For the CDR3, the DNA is TGCAGTGCTAGTGCCCTCTTCAACTATGGCTACACCTTC. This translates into CSASALFNYGYTF.

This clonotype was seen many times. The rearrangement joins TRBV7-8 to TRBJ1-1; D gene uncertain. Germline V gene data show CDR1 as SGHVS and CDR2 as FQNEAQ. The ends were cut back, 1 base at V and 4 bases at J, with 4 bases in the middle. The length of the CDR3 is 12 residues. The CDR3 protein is CASSLGLTEAFF. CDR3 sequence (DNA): TGTGCCAGCAGCTTAGGGCTCACTGAAGCTTTCTTT.

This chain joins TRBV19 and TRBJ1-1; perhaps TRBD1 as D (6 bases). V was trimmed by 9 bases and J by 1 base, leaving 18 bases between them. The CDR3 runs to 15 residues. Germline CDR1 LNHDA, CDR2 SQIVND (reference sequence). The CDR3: CASNQGMGWNTEAFF. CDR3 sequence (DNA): TGTGCCAGCAACCAGGGGATGGGTTGGAACACTGAAGCTTTCTTT.

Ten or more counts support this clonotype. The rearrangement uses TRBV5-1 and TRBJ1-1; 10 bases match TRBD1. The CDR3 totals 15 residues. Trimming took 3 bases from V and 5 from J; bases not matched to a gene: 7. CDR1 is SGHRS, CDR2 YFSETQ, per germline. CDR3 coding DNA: TGCGCCAGCAGCTACGGACAGGGGGGAGGAACTGAAGCTTTCTTT. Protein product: CASSYGQGGGTEAFF. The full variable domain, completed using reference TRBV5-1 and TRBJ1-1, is KAGVTQTPRYLIKTRGQQVTLSCSPISGHRSVSWYQQTPGQGLQFLFEYFSETQRNKGNFPGRFSGRQFSNSRSEMNVSTLELGDSALYLCASSYGQGGGTEAFFGQGTRLTVV.

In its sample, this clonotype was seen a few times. CDR3 nucleotide sequence: TGTGCCAGCAGCTTTGGACAGGCCGAGCAGTACTTC. It encodes CASSFGQAEQYF. This sequence joins TRBV5-4 and TRBJ2-7; 7 bases line up with TRBD1. V was pared by 2 bases and J by 6 bases, with 2 bases of the junction left unmatched. Germline V CDR1 and CDR2: SGHNT, YYREEE (reference sequence). This CDR3 is 12 amino acids long.

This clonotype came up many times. CDR3 nucleotides: TGTGCCAGCAGTTTACGGGTTGGGGGGGGTCAGCCCCAGCATTTT. Amino acid sequence: CASSLRVGGGQPQHF. The V and J genes are TRBV28 and TRBJ1-5, with D perhaps TRBD1 (5 bases). Germline V gene lookup returns CDR1 MDHEN and CDR2 SYDVKM. With 2 bases removed from V and 6 bases from J, the gap between germline ends came to 14 bases. CDR3 length: 15 residues.

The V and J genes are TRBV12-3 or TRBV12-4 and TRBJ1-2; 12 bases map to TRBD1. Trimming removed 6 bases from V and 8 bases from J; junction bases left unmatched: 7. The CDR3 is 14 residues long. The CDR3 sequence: CASSPGQGAQGYTF. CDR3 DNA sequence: TGTGCCAGCAGCCCGGGACAGGGGGCGCAAGGCTACACCTTC.

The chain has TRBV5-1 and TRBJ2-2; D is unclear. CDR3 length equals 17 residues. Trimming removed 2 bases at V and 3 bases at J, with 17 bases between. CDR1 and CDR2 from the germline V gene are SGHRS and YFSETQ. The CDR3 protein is CASSFQWEEVHTGELFF. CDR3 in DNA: TGCGCCAGCAGCTTTCAATGGGAAGAGGTGCACACCGGGGAGCTGTTTTTT.

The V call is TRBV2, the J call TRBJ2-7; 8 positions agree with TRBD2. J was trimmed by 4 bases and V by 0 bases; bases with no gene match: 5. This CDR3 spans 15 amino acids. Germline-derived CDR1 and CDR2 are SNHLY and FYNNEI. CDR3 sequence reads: CASSEASGVFYEQYF. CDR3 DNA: TGTGCCAGCAGTGAAGCTAGCGGGGTCTTTTACGAGCAGTACTTC.

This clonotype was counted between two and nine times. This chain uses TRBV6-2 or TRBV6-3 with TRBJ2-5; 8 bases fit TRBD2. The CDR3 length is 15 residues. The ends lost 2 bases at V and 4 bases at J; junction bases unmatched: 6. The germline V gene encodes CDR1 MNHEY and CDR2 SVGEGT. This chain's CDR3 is CASSYPSGSGETQYF. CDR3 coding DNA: TGTGCCAGCAGTTACCCTAGCGGGTCCGGAGAGACCCAGTACTTC.

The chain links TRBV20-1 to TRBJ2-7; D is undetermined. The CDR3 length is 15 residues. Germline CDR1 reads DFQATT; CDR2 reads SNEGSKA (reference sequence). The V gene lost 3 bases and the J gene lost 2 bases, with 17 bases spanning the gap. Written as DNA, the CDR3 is TGCAGTGCTAGCTCACGACCCGATTCTCCCTACGAGCAGTACTTC. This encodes CSASSRPDSPYEQYF.

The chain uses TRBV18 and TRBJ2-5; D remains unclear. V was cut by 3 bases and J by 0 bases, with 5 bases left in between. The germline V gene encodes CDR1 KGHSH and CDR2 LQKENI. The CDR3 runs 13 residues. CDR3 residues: CASSPRDQETQYF. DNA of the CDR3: TGTGCCAGCTCACCTCGGGACCAAGAGACCCAGTACTTC.

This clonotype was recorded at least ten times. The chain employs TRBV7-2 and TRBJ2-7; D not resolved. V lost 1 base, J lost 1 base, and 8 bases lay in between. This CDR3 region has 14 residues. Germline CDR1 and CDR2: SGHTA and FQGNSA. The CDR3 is CASSLETASYEQYF. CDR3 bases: TGTGCCAGCAGCTTAGAGACTGCTTCCTACGAGCAGTACTTC.

DNA of the CDR3: TGTGCCAGTAGGCTGGGTTGGACTGAAGCTTTCTTT. Translation: CASRLGWTEAFF. This chain uses TRBV19 with TRBJ1-1; D is unresolved. Germline lookup yields CDR1 LNHDA and CDR2 SQIVND (reference sequence). V was pared by 6 bases and J by 5 bases, with 10 bases between. The length of the CDR3 is 12 residues. Full variable domain (missing parts from reference TRBV19 and TRBJ1-1): DGGITQSPKYLFRKEGQNVTLSCEQNLNHDAMYWYRQDPGQGLRLIYYSQIVNDFQKGDIAEGYSVSREKKESFPLTVTSAQKNPTAFYLCASRLGWTEAFFGQGTRLTVV.

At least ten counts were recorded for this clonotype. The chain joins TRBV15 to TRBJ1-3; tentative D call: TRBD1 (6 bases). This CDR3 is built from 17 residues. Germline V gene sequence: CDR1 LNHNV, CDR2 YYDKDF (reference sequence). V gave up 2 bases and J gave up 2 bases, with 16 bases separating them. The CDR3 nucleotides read TGTGCCACCAGCAGACCAAACCCGGGGGGCACTGGAAACACCATATATTTT. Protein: CATSRPNPGGTGNTIYF. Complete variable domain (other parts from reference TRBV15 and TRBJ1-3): DAMVIQNPRYQVTQFGKPVTLSCSQTLNHNVMYWYQQKSSQAPKLLFHYYDKDFNNEADTPDNFQSRRPNTSFCFLDIRSPGLGDTAMYLCATSRPNPGGTGNTIYFGEGSWLTVV.

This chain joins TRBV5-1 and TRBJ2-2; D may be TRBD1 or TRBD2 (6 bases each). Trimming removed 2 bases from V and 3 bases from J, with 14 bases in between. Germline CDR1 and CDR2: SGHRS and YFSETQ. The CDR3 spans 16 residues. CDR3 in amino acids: CASSFRGRVYTGELFF. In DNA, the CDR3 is TGCGCCAGCAGCTTCCGGGGGCGAGTCTACACCGGGGAGCTGTTTTTT.

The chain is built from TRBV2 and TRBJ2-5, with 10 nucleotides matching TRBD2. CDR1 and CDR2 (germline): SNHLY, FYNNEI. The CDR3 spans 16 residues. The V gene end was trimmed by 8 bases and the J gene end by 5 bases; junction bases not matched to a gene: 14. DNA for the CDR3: TGTGCCAGCCTACCAAACGAGCGGGGGGGCCGGGAGACCCAGTACTTC. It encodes CASLPNERGGRETQYF.